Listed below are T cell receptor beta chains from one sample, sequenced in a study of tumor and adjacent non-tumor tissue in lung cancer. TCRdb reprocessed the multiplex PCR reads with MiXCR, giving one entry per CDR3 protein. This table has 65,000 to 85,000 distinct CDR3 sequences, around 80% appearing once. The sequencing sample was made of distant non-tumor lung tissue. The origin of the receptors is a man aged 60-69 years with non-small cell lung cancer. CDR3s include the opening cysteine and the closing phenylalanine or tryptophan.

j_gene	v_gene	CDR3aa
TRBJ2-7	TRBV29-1	CSVMGAVSSYEQYF
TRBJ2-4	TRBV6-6	CASSPGEGKFRNIQYF
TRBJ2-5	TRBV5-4	CASSPHGTGQIETQYF
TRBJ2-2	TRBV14	CASSQVRAAIGELSF
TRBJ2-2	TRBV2	CASQWTNEATGELFF
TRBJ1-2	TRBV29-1	CSVTGVGGYTF
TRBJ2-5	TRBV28	CASQLEWQGTQYF
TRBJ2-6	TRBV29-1	CSVRVSSSRASVLTF
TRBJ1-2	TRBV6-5	CASSYDGPGCGGYTF
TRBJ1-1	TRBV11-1	CASSLASGPEGFF
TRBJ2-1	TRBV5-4	CASRLVGEYNEQFF
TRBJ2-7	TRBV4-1	CVSSQYRGMGNEQYF
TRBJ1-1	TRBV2	CACSRDPNLFEAFF
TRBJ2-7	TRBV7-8	CASSLLGLPVSSYEQYF
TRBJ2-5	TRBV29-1	CSVSGLAGEFDETQYF
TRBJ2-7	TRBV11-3	CAGSLDGTSAYEQHF
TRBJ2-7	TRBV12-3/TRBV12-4	CASSNTGLGYYERYF
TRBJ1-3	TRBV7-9	CASSPTGSASGNIIYF
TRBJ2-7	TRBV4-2	CASSQEGAGGSDKQYF
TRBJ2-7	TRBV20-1	CSARGLAGGRQYEQYF
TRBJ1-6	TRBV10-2	CASRGGYNSSLHF
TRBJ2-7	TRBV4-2	CASSLTGGRDEQYF
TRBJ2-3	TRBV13	CASSLARQNADTQCF
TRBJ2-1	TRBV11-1	CASREGYSNEQFF
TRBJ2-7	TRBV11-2	CANSLDGGGQCEQYF
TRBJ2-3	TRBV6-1	CASSDSGVNTDTQYF
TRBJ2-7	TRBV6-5	CASSYSKPVETGPMKQYF
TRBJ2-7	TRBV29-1	CSVEGTGDTYEQYF
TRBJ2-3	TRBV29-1	CSVEVVGTTGTQYF